One TCR beta chain is described in this entry. The sample originates from a study of blood T cell repertoires in COVID-19. In the source study's methods: The assay estimated nucleated cells by amplifying reference gene primers. Produced via immunoSEQ multiplex PCR; TCRdb's table is partial and in-frame only. The DNA was the basis for D and trimming; V, J and clone size are from that table. The sample holds 30,000 to 50,000 clones; about 90% are singletons and the top ten take roughly 14%. Per the germline V gene, CDR1 is SGHDT and CDR2 is YYEEEE. J gave up 1 base and V 1 base, and 3 bases lay outside the gene matches. The CDR3 consists of 15 residues.

Material: peripheral blood. The rearrangement uses TRBV5-6 and TRBJ2-3, with 7 bases identical to TRBD2. This clonotype originated in a woman aged 25 to 39 in a cohort sampled during active COVID-19. CDR3: CASSLRAGGTDTQYF. The CDR3 DNA follows: TGTGCCAGCAGCTTGAGGGCGGGGGGCACAGATACGCAGTATTTT.